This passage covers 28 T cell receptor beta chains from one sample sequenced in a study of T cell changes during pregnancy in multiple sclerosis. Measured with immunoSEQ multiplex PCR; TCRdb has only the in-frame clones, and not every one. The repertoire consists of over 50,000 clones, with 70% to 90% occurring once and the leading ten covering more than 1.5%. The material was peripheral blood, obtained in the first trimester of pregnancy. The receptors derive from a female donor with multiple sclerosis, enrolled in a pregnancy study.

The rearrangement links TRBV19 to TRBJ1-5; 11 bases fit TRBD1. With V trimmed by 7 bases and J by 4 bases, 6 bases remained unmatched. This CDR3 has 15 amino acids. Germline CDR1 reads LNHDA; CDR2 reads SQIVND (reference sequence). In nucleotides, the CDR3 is TGTGCCAGTATGAAGGGACAGGGGGTTAATCAGCCCCAGCATTTT. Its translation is CASMKGQGVNQPQHF.

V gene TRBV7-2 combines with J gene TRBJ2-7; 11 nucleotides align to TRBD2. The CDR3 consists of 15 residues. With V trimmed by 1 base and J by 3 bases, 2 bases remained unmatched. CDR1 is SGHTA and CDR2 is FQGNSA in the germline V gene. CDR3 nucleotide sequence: TGTGCCAGCAGCTTAGGGCTAGCGGGAGGCTACGAGCAGTACTTC. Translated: CASSLGLAGGYEQYF.

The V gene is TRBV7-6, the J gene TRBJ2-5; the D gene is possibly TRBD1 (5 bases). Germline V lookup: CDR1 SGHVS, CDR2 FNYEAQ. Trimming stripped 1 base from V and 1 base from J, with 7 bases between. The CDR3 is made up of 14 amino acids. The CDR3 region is CASSLGGLQETQYF. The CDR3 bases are TGTGCCAGCAGCTTAGGGGGCCTCCAAGAGACCCAGTACTTC.

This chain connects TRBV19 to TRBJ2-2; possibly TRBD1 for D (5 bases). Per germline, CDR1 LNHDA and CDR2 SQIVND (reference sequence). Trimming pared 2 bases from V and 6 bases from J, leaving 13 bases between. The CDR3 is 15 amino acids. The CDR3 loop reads CASSISGQGAGELFF. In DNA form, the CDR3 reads TGTGCCAGTAGTATAAGTGGGCAGGGCGCCGGGGAGCTGTTTTTT.

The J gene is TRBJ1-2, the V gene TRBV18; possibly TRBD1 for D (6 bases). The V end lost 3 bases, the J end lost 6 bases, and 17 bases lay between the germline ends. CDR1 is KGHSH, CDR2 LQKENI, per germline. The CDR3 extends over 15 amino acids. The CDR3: CASSPYRVGENGYTF. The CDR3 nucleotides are TGTGCCAGCTCACCTTACAGGGTCGGAGAGAATGGCTACACCTTC.

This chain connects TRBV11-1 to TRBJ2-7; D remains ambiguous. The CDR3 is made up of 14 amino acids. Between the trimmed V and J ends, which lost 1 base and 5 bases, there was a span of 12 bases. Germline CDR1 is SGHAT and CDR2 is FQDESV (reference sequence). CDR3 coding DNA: TGTGCCAGCAGCTTAGGGCGTCTAGGAAACGAGCAGTACTTC. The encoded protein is CASSLGRLGNEQYF.

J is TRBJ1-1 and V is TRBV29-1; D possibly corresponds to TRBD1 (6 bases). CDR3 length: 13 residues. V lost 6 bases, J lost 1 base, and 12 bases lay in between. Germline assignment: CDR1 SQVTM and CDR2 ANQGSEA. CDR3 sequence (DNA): TGCAGCGTAAGCGGACAGCCGAACACTGAAGCTTTCTTT. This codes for CSVSGQPNTEAFF.

The CDR3, as DNA: TGCGCCAGCAGCCAAGGTCCGGACAACTCCTACGAGCAGTACTTC. It codes for CASSQGPDNSYEQYF. This rearrangement joins TRBV4-1 to TRBJ2-7; D perhaps matches TRBD1 (5 bases). Germline-derived CDR1 and CDR2 are MGHRA and YSYEKL. CDR3 size: 15 residues. Between the trimmed V and J ends, which lost 1 base and 0 bases, there was a span of 10 bases.

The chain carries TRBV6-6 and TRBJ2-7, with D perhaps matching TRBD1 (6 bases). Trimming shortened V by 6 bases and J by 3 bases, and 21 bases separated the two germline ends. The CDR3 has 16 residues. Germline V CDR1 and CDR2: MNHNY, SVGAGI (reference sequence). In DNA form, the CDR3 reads TGTGCCAGCAGAAAAAAAACCGGGACATCCTACTACGAGCAGTACTTC. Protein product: CASRKKTGTSYYEQYF.

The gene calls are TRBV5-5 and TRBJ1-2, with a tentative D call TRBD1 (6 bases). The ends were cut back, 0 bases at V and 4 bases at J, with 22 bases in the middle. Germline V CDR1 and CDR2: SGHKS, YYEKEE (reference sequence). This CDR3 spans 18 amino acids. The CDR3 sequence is CASSLGQVGTGYRYGYTF. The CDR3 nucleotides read TGTGCCAGCAGCTTGGGACAGGTGGGGACGGGGTATCGCTATGGCTACACCTTC.

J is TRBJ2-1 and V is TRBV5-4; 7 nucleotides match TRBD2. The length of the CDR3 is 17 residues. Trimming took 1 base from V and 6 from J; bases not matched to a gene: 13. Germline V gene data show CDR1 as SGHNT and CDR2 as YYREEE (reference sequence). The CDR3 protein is CASSLSRAGVGLNEQFF. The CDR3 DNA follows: TGTGCCAGCAGCTTGTCGAGGGCGGGAGTGGGCCTCAATGAGCAGTTCTTC.

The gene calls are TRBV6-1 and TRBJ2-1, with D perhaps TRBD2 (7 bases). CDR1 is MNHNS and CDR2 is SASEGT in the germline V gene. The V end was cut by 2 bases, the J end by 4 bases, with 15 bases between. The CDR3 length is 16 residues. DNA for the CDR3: TGTGCCAGCAGTGAAAGGGGGGGTGGGAAATACAATGAGCAGTTCTTC. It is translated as CASSERGGGKYNEQFF.

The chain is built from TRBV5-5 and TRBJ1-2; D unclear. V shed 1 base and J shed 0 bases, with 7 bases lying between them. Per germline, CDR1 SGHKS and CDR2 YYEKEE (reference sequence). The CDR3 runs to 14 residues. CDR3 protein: CASSLLPTNYGYTF. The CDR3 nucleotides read TGTGCCAGCAGCTTGCTGCCTACTAACTATGGCTACACCTTC.

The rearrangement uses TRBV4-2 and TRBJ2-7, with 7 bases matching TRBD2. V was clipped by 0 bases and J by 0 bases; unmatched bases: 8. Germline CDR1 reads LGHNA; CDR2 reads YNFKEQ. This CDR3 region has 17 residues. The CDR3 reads CASSQDRAGESSYEQYF. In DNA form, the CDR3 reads TGTGCCAGCAGCCAAGATCGGGCGGGGGAAAGCTCCTACGAGCAGTACTTC.

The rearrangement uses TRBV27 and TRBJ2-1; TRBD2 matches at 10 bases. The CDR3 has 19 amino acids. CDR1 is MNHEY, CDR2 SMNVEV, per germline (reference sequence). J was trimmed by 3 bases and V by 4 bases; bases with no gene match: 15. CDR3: CASSYGGPVAGGGYNEQFF. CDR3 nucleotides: TGTGCCAGCAGTTACGGGGGCCCCGTAGCGGGAGGAGGCTACAATGAGCAGTTCTTC.

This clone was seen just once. DNA of the CDR3: TGTGCCAGCAGCCCTACTAGCGGGAGCACAGATACGCAGTATTTT. As protein: CASSPTSGSTDTQYF. The chain couples TRBV5-4 to TRBJ2-3, with 9 bases fitting TRBD2. CDR1 and CDR2 (germline): SGHNT, YYREEE (reference sequence). The V and J ends lost 4 bases and 0 bases, in that order; junction bases with no gene match: 3. The CDR3 totals 15 residues.

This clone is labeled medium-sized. The CDR3 is CASSFSNTEAFF. The DNA for the CDR3 is TGTGCCAGCAGTTTCTCGAACACTGAAGCTTTCTTT. The rearrangement uses TRBV28 and TRBJ1-1; D gene ambiguous. This CDR3 has 12 amino acids. Germline assignment: CDR1 MDHEN and CDR2 SYDVKM. V lost 3 bases and J 1 base, leaving 3 bases between the germline ends.

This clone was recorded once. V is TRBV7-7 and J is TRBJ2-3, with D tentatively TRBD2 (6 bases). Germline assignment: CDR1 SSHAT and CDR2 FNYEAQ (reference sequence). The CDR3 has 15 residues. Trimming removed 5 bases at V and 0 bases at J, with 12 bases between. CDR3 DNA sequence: TGTGCCAGCAGCCCTATAGCGGCAAGCACAGATACGCAGTATTTT. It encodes CASSPIAASTDTQYF.

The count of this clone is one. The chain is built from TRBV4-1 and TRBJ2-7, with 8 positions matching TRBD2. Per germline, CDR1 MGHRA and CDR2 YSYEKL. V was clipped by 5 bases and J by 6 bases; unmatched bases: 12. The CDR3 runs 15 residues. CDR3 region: CASSSELAGGGEQYF. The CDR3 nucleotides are TGCGCCAGCAGCAGCGAGTTGGCGGGAGGAGGCGAGCAGTACTTC.

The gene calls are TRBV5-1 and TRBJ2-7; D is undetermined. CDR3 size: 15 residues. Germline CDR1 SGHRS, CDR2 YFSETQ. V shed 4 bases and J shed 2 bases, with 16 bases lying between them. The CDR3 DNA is TGCGCCAGCAGCCGTGTGCTAGATTTCACCTACGAGCAGTACTTC. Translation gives CASSRVLDFTYEQYF.

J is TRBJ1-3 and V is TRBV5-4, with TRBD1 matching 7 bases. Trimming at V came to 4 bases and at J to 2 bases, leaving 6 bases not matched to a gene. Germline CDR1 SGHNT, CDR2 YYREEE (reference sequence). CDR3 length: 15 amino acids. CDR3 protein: CASSDPQGAGNTIYF. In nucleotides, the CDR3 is TGTGCCAGCAGCGACCCCCAGGGGGCTGGAAACACCATATATTTT.

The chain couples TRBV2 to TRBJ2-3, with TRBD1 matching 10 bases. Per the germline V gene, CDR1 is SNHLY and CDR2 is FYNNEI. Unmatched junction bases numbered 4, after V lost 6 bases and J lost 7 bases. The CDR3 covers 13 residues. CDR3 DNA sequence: TGTGCCAGCAGGACAGGGGGCGATCATACGCAGTATTTT. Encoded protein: CASRTGGDHTQYF.

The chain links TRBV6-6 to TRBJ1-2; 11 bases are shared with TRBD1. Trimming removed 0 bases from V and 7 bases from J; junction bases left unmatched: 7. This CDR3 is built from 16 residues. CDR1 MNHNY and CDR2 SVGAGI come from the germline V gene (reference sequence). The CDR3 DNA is TGTGCCAGCAGTTACTCCGGCGGGACAGGGGGTAGTGGCTACACCTTC. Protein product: CASSYSGGTGGSGYTF.

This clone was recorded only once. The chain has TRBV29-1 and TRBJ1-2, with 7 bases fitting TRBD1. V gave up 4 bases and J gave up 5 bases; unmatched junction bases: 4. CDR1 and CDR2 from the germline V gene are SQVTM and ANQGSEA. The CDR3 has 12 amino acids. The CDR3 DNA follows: TGCAGCGTTGGAACAGGGGCTTATGGCTACACCTTC. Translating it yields CSVGTGAYGYTF. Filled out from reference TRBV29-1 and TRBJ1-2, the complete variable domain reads SAVISQKPSRDICQRGTSLTIQCQVDSQVTMMFWYRQQPGQSLTLIATANQGSEATYESGFVIDKFPISRPNLTFSTLTVSNMSPEDSSIYLCSVGTGAYGYTFGSGTRLTVV.

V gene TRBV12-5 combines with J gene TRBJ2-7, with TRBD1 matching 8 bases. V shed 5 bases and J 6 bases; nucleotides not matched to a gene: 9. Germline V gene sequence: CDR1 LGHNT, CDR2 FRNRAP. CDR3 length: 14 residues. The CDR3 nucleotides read TGTGCTAGTGGTACCGGACAGGGCGGGGTCGAGCAGTACTTC. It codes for CASGTGQGGVEQYF.

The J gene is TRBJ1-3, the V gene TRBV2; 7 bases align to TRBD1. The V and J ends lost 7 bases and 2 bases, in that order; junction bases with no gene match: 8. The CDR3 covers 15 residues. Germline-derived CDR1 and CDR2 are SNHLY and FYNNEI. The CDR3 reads CASKLTGDPGNTIYF. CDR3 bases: TGTGCCAGCAAACTAACAGGGGACCCTGGAAACACCATATATTTT.

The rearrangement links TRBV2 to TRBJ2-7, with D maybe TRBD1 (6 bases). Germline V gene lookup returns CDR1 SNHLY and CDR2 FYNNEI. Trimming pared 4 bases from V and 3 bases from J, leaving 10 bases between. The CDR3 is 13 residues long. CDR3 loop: CASSGQTGYEQYF. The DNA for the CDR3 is TGTGCCAGCAGTGGACAGACAGGCTACGAGCAGTACTTC.

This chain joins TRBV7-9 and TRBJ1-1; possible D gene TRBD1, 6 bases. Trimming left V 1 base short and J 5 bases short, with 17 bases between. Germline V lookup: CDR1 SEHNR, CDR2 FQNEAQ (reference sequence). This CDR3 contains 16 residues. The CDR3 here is CASSLVKGGRKTEAFF. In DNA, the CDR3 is TGTGCCAGCAGCTTAGTAAAGGGGGGGCGAAAAACTGAAGCTTTCTTT.